These 10 T cell receptor beta chains were sequenced from one sample in a study of OX40 agonist ivuxolimab in advanced cancers. Generated by immunoSEQ multiplex PCR, the TCRdb table keeps only in-frame clones and is missing some. Among some 50,000 clones listed, 80% to 90% were seen once. This specimen consisted of CD4+ or CD8+ T cells sorted from blood, obtained in a trial of the OX40 agonist ivuxolimab. The origin of the receptors is an adult with an advanced solid tumor such as melanoma, head and neck, liver or kidney cancer.

The chain recombines TRBV27 with TRBJ1-6; unclear D gene. Trimming removed 6 bases at V and 9 bases at J, with 12 bases between. Per germline, CDR1 MNHEY and CDR2 SMNVEV (reference sequence). The CDR3 runs 13 residues. CDR3 nucleotides: TGTGCCAGCAGCTGGACCGGCGGTTCACCCCTCCACTTT. It is translated as CASSWTGGSPLHF.

The gene calls are TRBV6-5 and TRBJ1-2; D is ambiguous. This CDR3 is 11 amino acids long. Germline V gene lookup returns CDR1 MNHEY and CDR2 SVGAGI. Trimming shortened V by 6 bases and J by 4 bases, and 6 bases separated the two germline ends. CDR3 region: CASRAFYGYTF. The DNA of the CDR3 is TGTGCCAGCAGGGCCTTCTATGGCTACACCTTC.

This clone was recorded only once. The V gene is TRBV6-1, the J gene TRBJ2-7; D gene unclear. The CDR3 covers 12 residues. V was cut by 2 bases and J by 2 bases, with 4 bases left in between. The V gene's germline CDR1 is MNHNS and CDR2 SASEGT. The CDR3 region has the DNA TGTGCCAGCAGTGAAATCGCCTACGAGCAGTACTTC. Protein sequence: CASSEIAYEQYF.

The genes are TRBV2 and TRBJ1-5; D may be TRBD1 (6 bases). The CDR3 consists of 14 residues. CDR1 SNHLY and CDR2 FYNNEI come from the germline V gene. Trimming took 5 bases from V and 6 from J, leaving 14 bases between them. The CDR3 DNA reads as TGTGCCAGCAGTCCCCAGGGGAGATTTCAGCCCCAGCATTTT. Protein: CASSPQGRFQPQHF.

CDR3 amino acids: CASSQGQGVNSPLHF. For the CDR3, the DNA is TGTGCCAGCAGCCAAGGACAGGGCGTAAATTCACCCCTCCACTTT. This chain joins TRBV14 and TRBJ1-6; 7 nucleotides agree with TRBD1. Germline V CDR1 and CDR2: SGHDN, FVKESK. V lost 1 base and J lost 7; bases outside the gene matches: 4. The CDR3 totals 15 residues.

J is TRBJ2-2 and V is TRBV19, with D maybe TRBD2 (7 bases). Germline CDR1 is LNHDA and CDR2 is SQIVND (reference sequence). This CDR3 spans 17 amino acids. V was shortened by 1 base and J by 0 bases, with 12 bases between the two germline ends. The CDR3 sequence is CASSIGGGGSNTGELFF. The CDR3 bases are TGTGCCAGTAGTATAGGAGGCGGGGGCTCGAACACCGGGGAGCTGTTTTTT.

The chain recombines TRBV5-1 with TRBJ2-5, with D tentatively TRBD2 (6 bases). CDR1 and CDR2 from the germline V gene are SGHRS and YFSETQ. The CDR3 is made up of 14 amino acids. V was cut by 4 bases and J by 1 base, with 11 bases left in between. The CDR3 is CASSLGTFQETQYF. The CDR3 nucleotides read TGCGCCAGCAGCCTCGGGACTTTCCAAGAGACCCAGTACTTC.

The chain has TRBV5-1 and TRBJ1-1; a possible D gene is TRBD1 (5 bases). Deletions cut 0 bases from V and 3 bases from J, with 12 bases between. The CDR3 contains 15 residues. The V gene's germline CDR1 is SGHRS and CDR2 YFSETQ. The CDR3 spells CASSLDGTADTEAFF. The CDR3 DNA reads TGCGCCAGCAGCTTGGACGGGACGGCGGACACTGAAGCTTTCTTT. Full variable domain (rest looked up from reference TRBV5-1 and TRBJ1-1): KAGVTQTPRYLIKTRGQQVTLSCSPISGHRSVSWYQQTPGQGLQFLFEYFSETQRNKGNFPGRFSGRQFSNSRSEMNVSTLELGDSALYLCASSLDGTADTEAFFGQGTRLTVV.

The chain couples TRBV19 to TRBJ2-1; 10 nucleotides agree with TRBD2. There are 15 residues in the CDR3. V trimming: 1 base; J trimming: 7 bases; junction bases outside the gene matches: 4. The germline gives CDR1 LNHDA, CDR2 SQIVND (reference sequence). The CDR3 nucleotides read TGTGCCAGTAGTATAGTAGCGGGGGGCCGGAATGAGCAGTTCTTC. The encoded protein is CASSIVAGGRNEQFF.

V is TRBV6-1 and J is TRBJ2-3, with D possibly matching TRBD1 (5 bases). There are 15 residues in the CDR3. Per the germline V gene, CDR1 is MNHNS and CDR2 is SASEGT. With 1 base removed from V and 2 bases from J, the gap between germline ends came to 10 bases. The CDR3 here is CASSEDGRATDTQYF. CDR3 nucleotides: TGTGCCAGCAGTGAAGACGGCAGGGCCACAGATACGCAGTATTTT.